This T cell receptor beta chain comes out of a study of shared clonotypes between healthy human individuals. Deep-level running was used for the assay. Ten immunoSEQ deep assay plates served to sequence unsorted PBMC DNA. Original analysis: Junction-only sequences without quality scores were provided by ImmunoSEQ, so filtering was different. Sequencing was performed with immunoSEQ multiplex PCR; in TCRdb, only in-frame clones are kept and a portion is missing. That table gives V, J and clone size, and the DNA gave D and trimming. The repertoire holds approximately 480,000 clones, with over 75% as singletons. This clone came up once. Every donor, a Caucasian adult, lived in Nashville, Tennessee. The source of this sequence is a woman between 40 and 55 years old in good health. Some clones in this sample may be carry-over from other donors' samples. Sequenced input: PBMCs.

The DNA for the CDR3 is TGTGCCAGCAGCCCCGACAGGGTTGAAGCTTTCTTT. It specifies CASSPDRVEAFF. This sequence joins TRBV7-9 and TRBJ1-1; 7 bases fit TRBD1. Trimming cost V 5 bases and J 7 bases; bases outside gene matches: 4. Germline V gene data show CDR1 as SEHNR and CDR2 as FQNEAQ (reference sequence). There are 12 residues in the CDR3.